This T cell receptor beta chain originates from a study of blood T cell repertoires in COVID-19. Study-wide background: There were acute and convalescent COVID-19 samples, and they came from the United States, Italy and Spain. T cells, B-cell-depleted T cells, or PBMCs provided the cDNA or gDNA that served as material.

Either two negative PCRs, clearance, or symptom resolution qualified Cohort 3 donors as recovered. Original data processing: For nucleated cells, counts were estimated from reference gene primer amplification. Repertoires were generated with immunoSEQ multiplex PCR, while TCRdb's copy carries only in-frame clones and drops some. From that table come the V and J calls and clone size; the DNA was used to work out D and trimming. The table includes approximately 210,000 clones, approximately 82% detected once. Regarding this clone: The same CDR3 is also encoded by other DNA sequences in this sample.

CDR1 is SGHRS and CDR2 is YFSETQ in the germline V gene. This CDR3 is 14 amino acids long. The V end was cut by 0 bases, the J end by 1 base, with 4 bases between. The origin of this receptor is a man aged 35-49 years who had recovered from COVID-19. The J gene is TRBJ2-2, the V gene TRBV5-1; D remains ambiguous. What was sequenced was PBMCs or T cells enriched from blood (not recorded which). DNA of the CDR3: TGCGCCAGCAGCTTGGGTCAGAACACCGGGGAGCTGTTTTTT. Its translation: CASSLGQNTGELFF.